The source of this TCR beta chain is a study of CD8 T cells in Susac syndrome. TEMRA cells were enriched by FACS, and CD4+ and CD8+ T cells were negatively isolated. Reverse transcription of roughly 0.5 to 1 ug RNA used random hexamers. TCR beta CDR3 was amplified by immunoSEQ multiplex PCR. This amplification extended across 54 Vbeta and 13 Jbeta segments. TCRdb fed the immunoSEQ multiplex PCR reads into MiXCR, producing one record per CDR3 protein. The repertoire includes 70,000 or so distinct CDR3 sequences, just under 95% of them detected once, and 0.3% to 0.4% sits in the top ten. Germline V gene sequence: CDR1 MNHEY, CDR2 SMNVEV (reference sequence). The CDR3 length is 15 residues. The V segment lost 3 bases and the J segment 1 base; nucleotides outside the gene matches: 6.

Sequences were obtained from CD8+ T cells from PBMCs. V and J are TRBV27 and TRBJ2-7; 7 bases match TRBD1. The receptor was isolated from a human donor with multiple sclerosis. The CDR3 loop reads CASSFQTGSSYEQYF. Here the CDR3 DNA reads TGTGCCAGCAGTTTCCAGACAGGGTCATCCTACGAGCAGTACTTC.